This T cell receptor (beta chain) was sequenced in a study of T cell repertoires in cytomegalovirus infection. TCRdb passed the reads through MiXCR, listing each CDR3 protein once. The sample has fewer than 550,000 distinct CDR3 sequences, approximately 10% seen once; the top ten hold 10% to 13%. Germline V gives CDR1 SGHNT, CDR2 YYREEE (reference sequence). Trimming cost V 4 bases and J 7 bases, with 15 bases left between them. The CDR3 contains 13 residues. This clonotype was counted ten times or more. Sequencing was done on a sample of PBMCs. The rearrangement joins TRBV5-4 to TRBJ2-7; D might be TRBD1 (6 bases). This sequence originates from a human donor in good health (CMV status not recorded). Some clones in this sample may be carry-over from other donors' samples. The DNA of the CDR3 is TGTGCCAGCAGCCGGGAAGGGGGAAGGGAGCAGTACTTC. Translation: CASSREGGREQYF.